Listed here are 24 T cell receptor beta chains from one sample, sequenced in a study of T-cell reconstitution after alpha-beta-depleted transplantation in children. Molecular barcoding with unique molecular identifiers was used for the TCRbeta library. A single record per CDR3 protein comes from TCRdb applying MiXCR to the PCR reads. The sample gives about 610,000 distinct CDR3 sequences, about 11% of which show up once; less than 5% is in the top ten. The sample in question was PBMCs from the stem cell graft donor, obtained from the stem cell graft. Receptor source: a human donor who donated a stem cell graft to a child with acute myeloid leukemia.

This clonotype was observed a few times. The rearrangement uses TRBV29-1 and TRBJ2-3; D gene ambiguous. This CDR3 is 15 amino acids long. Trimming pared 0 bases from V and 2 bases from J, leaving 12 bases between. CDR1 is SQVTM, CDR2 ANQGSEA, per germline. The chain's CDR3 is CSVEETAATTDTQYF. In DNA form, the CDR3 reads TGCAGCGTTGAAGAAACGGCGGCCACCACAGATACGCAGTATTTT.

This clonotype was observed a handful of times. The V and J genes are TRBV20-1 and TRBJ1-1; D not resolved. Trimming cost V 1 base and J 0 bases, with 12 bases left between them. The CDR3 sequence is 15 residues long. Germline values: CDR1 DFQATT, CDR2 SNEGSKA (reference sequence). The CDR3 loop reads CSARGEGSVNTEAFF. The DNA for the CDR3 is TGCAGTGCTAGAGGAGAGGGTTCGGTGAACACTGAAGCTTTCTTT.

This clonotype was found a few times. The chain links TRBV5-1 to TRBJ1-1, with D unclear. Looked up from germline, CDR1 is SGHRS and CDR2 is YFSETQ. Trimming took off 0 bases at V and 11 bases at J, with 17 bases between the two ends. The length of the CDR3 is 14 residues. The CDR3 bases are TGCGCCAGCAGCTTGGCATTCACGGGCCCGAGGGCTTTCTTT. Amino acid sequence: CASSLAFTGPRAFF.

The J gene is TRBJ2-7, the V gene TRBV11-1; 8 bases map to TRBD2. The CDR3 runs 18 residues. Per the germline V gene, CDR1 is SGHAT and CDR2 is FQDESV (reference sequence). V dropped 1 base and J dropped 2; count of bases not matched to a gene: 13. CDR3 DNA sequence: TGTGCCAGCAGCTTAGAGCAAAACAAGGGACTAGTGGCCTACGAGCAGTACTTC. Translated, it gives CASSLEQNKGLVAYEQYF.

The CDR3 sequence is CATSAVDRPSGANVLTF. The CDR3 bases are TGTGCCACCAGTGCCGTGGACAGGCCCAGCGGGGCCAACGTCCTGACTTTC. The chain employs TRBV24-1 and TRBJ2-6; 7 nucleotides match TRBD1. Germline loops: CDR1 KGHDR, CDR2 SFDVKD. Trimming took 5 bases from V and 4 from J; bases not matched to a gene: 10. The CDR3 has 17 amino acids.

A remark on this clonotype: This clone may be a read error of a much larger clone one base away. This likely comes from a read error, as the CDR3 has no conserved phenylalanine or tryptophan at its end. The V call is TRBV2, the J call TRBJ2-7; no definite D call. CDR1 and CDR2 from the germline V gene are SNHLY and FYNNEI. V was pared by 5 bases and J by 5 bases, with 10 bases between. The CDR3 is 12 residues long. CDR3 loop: CASSRVGDEQYC. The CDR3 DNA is TGTGCCAGCAGTCGGGTCGGCGACGAGCAGTACTGC.

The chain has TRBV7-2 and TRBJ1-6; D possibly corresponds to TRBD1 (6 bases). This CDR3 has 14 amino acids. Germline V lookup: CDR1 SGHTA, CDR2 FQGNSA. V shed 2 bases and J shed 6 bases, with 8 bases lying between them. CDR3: CASSLKGGNSPLHF. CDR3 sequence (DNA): TGTGCCAGCAGCTTAAAAGGGGGTAATTCACCCCTCCACTTT.

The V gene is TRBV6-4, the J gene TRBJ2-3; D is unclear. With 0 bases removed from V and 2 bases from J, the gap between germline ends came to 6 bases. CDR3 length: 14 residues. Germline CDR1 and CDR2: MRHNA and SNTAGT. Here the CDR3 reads CASSDSPDTDTQYF. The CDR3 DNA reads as TGTGCCAGCAGTGACTCGCCCGACACAGATACGCAGTATTTT.

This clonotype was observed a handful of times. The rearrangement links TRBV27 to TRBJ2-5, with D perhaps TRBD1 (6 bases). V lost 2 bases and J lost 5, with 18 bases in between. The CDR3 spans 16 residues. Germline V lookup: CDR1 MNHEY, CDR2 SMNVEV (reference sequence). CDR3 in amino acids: CASSLGGDPRRETQYF. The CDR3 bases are TGTGCCAGCAGTTTAGGGGGCGACCCTAGACGGGAGACCCAGTACTTC.

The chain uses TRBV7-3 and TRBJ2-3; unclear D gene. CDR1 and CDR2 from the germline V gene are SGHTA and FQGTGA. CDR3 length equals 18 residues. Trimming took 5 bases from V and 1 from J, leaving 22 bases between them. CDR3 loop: CASSLRAGSSRGTDTQYF. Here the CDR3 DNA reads TGTGCCAGCAGCCTTCGTGCCGGCTCCTCAAGGGGCACAGATACGCAGTATTTT. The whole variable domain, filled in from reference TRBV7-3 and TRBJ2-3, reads GAGVSQTPSNKVTEKGKYVELRCDPISGHTALYWYRQSLGQGPEFLIYFQGTGAADDSGLPNDRFFAVRPEGSVSTLKIQRTERGDSAVYLCASSLRAGSSRGTDTQYFGPGTRLTVL.

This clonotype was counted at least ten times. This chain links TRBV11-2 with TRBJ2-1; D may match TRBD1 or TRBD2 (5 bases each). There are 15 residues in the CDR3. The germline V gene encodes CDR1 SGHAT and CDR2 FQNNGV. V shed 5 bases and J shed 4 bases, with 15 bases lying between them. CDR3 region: CASSRPGRSYNEQFF. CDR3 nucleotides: TGTGCCAGCAGCCGACCGGGACGGAGTTACAATGAGCAGTTCTTC.

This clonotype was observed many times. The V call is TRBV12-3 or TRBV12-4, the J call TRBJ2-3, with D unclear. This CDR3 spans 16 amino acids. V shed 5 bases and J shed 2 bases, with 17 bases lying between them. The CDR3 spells CASSTDAGYSTDTQYF. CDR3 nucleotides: TGTGCCAGCAGTACCGATGCAGGATACTCCACAGATACGCAGTATTTT.

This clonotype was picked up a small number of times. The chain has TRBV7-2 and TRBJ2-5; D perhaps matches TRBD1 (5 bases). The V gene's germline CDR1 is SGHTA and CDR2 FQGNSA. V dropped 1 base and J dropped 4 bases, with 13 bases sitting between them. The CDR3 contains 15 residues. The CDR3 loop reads CASSLGLRVSETQYF. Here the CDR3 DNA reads TGTGCCAGCAGCTTAGGTCTCAGGGTCTCAGAGACCCAGTACTTC.

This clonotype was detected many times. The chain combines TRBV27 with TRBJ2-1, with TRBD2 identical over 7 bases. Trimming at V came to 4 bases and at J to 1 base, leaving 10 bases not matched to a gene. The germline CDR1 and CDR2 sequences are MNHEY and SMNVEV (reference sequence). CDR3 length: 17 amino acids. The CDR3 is CASSSLGGAGSYNEQFF. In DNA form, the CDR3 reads TGTGCCAGCAGTTCACTGGGAGGGGCAGGATCCTACAATGAGCAGTTCTTC.

DNA for the CDR3: TGTGCCAGCAGGGGGACAGGGAACACAGATACGCAGTATTTT. Translating gives CASRGTGNTDTQYF. The chain links TRBV27 to TRBJ2-3; 9 nucleotides agree with TRBD1. Germline CDR1 MNHEY, CDR2 SMNVEV (reference sequence). V was clipped by 6 bases and J by 2 bases; unmatched bases: 3. There are 14 residues in the CDR3.

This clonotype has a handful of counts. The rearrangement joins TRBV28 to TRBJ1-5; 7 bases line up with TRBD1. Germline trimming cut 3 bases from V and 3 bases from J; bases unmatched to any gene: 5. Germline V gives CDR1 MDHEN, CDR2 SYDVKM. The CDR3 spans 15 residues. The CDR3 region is CASSFQQGPNQPQHF. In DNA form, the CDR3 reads TGTGCCAGCAGTTTCCAACAGGGGCCCAATCAGCCCCAGCATTTT.

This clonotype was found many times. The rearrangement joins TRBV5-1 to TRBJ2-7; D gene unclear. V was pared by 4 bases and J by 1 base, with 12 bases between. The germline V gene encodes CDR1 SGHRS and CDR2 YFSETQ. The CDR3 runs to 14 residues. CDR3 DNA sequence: TGCGCCAGCAGCCCTGAGGACCGTTCCTACGAGCAGTACTTC. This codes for CASSPEDRSYEQYF.

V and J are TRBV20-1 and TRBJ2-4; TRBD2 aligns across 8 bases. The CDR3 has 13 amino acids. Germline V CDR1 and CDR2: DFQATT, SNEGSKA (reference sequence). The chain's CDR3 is CSSLADPLNIQYF. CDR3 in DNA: TGCAGCTCACTAGCGGATCCTTTAAACATTCAGTACTTC.

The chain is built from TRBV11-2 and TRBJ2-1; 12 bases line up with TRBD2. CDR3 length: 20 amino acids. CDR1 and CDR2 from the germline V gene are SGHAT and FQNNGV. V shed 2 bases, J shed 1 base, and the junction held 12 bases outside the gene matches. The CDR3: CASSLRVTSGSEGSYNEQFF. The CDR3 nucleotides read TGTGCCAGCAGCTTAAGGGTGACTAGCGGGAGTGAGGGGTCCTACAATGAGCAGTTCTTC. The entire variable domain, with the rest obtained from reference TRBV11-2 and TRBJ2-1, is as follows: EAGVAQSPRYKIIEKRQSVAFWCNPISGHATLYWYQQILGQGPKLLIQFQNNGVVDDSQLPKDRFSAERLKGVDSTLKIQPAKLEDSAVYLCASSLRVTSGSEGSYNEQFFGPGTRLTVL.

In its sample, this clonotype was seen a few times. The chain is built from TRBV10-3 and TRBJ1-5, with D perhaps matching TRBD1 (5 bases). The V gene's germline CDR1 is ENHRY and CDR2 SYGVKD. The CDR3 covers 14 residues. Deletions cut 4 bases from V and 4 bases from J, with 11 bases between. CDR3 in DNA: TGTGCCATCAGTGGGTCGGGGCTGAATCAGCCCCAGCATTTT. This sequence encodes CAISGSGLNQPQHF.

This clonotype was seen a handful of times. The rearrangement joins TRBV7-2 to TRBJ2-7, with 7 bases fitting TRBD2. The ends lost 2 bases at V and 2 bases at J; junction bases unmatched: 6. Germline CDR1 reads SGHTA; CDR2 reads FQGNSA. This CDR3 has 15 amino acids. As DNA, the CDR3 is TGTGCCAGCAGCTTAAACCGAGCGGGGACCTACGAGCAGTACTTC. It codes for CASSLNRAGTYEQYF.

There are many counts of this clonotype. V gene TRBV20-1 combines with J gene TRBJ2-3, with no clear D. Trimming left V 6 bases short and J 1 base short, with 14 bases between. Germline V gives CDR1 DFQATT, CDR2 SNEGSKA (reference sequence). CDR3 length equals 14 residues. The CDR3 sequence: CSAPINLGTDTQYF. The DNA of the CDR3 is TGCAGTGCCCCAATCAATTTGGGCACAGATACGCAGTATTTT.

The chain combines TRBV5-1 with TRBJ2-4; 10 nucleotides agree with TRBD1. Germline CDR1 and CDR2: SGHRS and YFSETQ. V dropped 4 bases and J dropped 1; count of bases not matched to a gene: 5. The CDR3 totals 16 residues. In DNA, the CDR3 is TGCGCCAGCAGCACGACAGGGGGCACGGCCAAAAACATTCAGTACTTC. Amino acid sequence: CASSTTGGTAKNIQYF.

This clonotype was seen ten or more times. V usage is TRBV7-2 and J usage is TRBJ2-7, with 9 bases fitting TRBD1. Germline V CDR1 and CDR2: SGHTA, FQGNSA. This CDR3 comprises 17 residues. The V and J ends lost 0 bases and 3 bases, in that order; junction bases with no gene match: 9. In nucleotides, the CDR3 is TGTGCCAGCAGCTTAGCGCCGTCCGGGACAGGGCTCTACGAGCAGTACTTC. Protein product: CASSLAPSGTGLYEQYF.